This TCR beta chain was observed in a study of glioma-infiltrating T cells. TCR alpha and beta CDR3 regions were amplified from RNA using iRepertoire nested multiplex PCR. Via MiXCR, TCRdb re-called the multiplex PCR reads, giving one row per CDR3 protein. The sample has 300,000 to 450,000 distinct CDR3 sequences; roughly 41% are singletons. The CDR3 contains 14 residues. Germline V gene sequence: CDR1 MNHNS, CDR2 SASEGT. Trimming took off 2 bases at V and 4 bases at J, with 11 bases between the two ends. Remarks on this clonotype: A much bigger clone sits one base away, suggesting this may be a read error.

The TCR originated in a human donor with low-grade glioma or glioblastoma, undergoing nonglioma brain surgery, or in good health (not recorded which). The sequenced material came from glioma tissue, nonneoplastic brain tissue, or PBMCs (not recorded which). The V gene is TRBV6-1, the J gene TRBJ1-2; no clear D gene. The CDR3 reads CASSEIVQSYGYTF. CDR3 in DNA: TGTGCCAGCAGTGAAATAGTACAGAGCTATGGCTACACCTTC.